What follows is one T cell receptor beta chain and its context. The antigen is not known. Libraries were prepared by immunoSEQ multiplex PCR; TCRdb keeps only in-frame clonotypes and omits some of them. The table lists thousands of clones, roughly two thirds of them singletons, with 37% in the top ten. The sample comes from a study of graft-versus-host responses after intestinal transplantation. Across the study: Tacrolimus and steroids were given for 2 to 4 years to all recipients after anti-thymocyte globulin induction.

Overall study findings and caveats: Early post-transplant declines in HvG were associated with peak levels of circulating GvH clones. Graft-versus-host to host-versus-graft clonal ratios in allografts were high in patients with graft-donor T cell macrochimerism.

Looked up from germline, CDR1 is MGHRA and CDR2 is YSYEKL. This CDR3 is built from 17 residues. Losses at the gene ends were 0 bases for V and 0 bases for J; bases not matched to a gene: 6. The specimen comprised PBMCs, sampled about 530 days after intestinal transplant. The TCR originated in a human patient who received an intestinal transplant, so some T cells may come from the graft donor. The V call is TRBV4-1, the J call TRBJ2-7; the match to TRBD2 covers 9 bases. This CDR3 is CASSQDRTSELSYEQYF. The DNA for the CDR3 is TGCGCCAGCAGCCAAGATCGGACTAGCGAACTCTCCTACGAGCAGTACTTC.